This record concerns one TCR beta chain sequence. Method: immunoSEQ multiplex PCR; TCRdb's copy keeps in-frame clones and lacks some. The data hold about 13,000 clones, with roughly 90% observed a single time. These data belong to a study of T cell changes during pregnancy in multiple sclerosis. The CDR3 has 17 residues. V dropped 0 bases and J dropped 6; count of bases not matched to a gene: 5. Looked up from germline, CDR1 is SGHKS and CDR2 is YYEKEE (reference sequence). This sample comprised CD8+ T cells from peripheral blood mononuclear cells, obtained after pregnancy. The clonotype comes from a female donor in good health, enrolled as a control in a pregnancy study. V and J are TRBV5-5 and TRBJ1-6; 11 bases line up with TRBD1. The CDR3 region is CASSLGFGTGGNSPLHF. In DNA form, the CDR3 reads TGTGCCAGCAGCTTGGGATTCGGGACAGGGGGTAATTCACCCCTCCACTTT.